This TCR beta chain appears in the sequencing data of a study of cytomegalovirus exposure and HLA in healthy donors. Turning to the study itself: Caucasian-associated ancestry cluster membership applied to approximately 80% of a few hundred genotyped donors.

On this clone: The antigen remains undetermined.

Study results and limitations: One later analysis reportedly identified an Asian-associated ancestry cluster that showed fewer N-insertions than the approximately 670-donor mean. In terms of immune exposure information, only CMV serostatus was available. While the bulk of TCR sequences proved rare, some public TCRs turned up in many donors.

Vbeta (60) and Jbeta (13) primers were used in the PCR. Data came from immunoSEQ multiplex PCR; TCRdb stores just in-frame clones and leaves some out. The table lists 150,000 or so clones, roughly three quarters of them singletons. Sequencing was carried out using PBMCs. This receptor was identified in a woman in her forties or fifties in good health and CMV-seropositive.

The CDR3: CASSGIGQGAHGYTF. The DNA for the CDR3 is TGCGCCAGCAGCGGCATAGGACAGGGGGCGCATGGCTACACCTTC. The rearrangement uses TRBV5-1 and TRBJ1-2; 11 bases agree with TRBD1. J gave up 6 bases and V 4 bases, and 8 bases lay outside the gene matches. The germline V gene encodes CDR1 SGHRS and CDR2 YFSETQ. The CDR3 contains 15 residues.